This T cell receptor (beta chain) appears in the sequencing data of a study of blood T cell repertoires in COVID-19. At the level of the study: Collection of acute and convalescent COVID-19 samples took place in the United States, Italy and Spain. Sources were T cells, B-cell-depleted T cells, or PBMCs; the material itself was cDNA or gDNA.

The CDR3 loop spans 12 amino acids. Per germline, CDR1 SEHNR and CDR2 FQNEAQ (reference sequence). V was cut by 5 bases and J by 9 bases, with 11 bases left in between. Authors' analysis steps: How many nucleated cells were present was estimated from reference gene primer amplification. Method: immunoSEQ multiplex PCR; TCRdb's copy keeps in-frame clones and lacks some. That table gives V, J and clone size, and the DNA gave D and trimming. Of roughly 55,000 clones detected, around 83% appear once; the ten largest clones hold 12%. This clonotype was sampled from a man aged 70-80 years with active COVID-19. Sequenced: peripheral blood. The V gene is TRBV7-9, the J gene TRBJ2-1; D is perhaps TRBD2 (6 bases). The CDR3 bases are TGTGCCAGCAGCCACGCCGGGGGTGAGCAGTTCTTC. Amino acids: CASSHAGGEQFF.